The next 13 T cell receptor beta chains were all read from a single sample in a study of beta chain features in type 1 diabetes. The study's findings and limits: Shortening that was moderate but significant affected the TCRB CDR3s of Type 1 diabetes patients in all four CD4+ subsets.

Their antigen targets remain unknown. All of the isolated RNA was reverse transcribed, so expressed TCRB transcripts were sequenced. The table came from immunoSEQ multiplex PCR; TCRdb's copy has only in-frame clones and leaves some out. The data show a few hundred thousand clones, roughly a tenth seen once. Source material: central memory CD4+ T cells from blood. The receptors originated from a man aged 25-40 years with type 1 diabetes.

The rearrangement uses TRBV5-1 and TRBJ2-7, with D perhaps TRBD1 (5 bases). Trimming cost V 2 bases and J 3 bases, with 15 bases left between them. The germline V gene has CDR1 SGHRS and CDR2 YFSETQ. CDR3 length: 15 amino acids. The CDR3 DNA reads as TGCGCCAGCAGCTTACTCGGACAAACTAACTACGAGCAGTACTTC. Its translation: CASSLLGQTNYEQYF. Together with reference TRBV5-1 and TRBJ2-7, the CDR3 gives the full variable domain: KAGVTQTPRYLIKTRGQQVTLSCSPISGHRSVSWYQQTPGQGLQFLFEYFSETQRNKGNFPGRFSGRQFSNSRSEMNVSTLELGDSALYLCASSLLGQTNYEQYFGPGTRLTVT.

This clone showed up just a few times. This chain uses TRBV7-2 with TRBJ2-5; a possible D gene is TRBD2 (6 bases). The germline V and J ends were trimmed by 5 bases and 8 bases, with 15 bases remaining between them. Germline CDR1 SGHTA, CDR2 FQGNSA. This CDR3 has 13 residues. As DNA, the CDR3 is TGTGCCAGCAGCCGGGGGTCCGGGACTACCCAGTACTTC. Its protein product is CASSRGSGTTQYF.

This clone was seen a handful of times. The gene calls are TRBV7-9 and TRBJ1-2, with a tentative D call TRBD1 (5 bases). The CDR3 contains 15 residues. Trimming took off 7 bases at V and 4 bases at J, with 19 bases between the two ends. Looked up from germline, CDR1 is SEHNR and CDR2 is FQNEAQ (reference sequence). CDR3 loop: CASTPIGGNIYGYTF. DNA of the CDR3: TGTGCCAGCACCCCAATTGGGGGGAACATCTATGGCTACACCTTC. Variable domain in full (rest from reference TRBV7-9 and TRBJ1-2): DTGVSQNPRHKITKRGQNVTFRCDPISEHNRLYWYRQTLGQGPEFLTYFQNEAQLEKSRLLSDRFSAERPKGSFSTLEIQRTEQGDSAMYLCASTPIGGNIYGYTFGSGTRLTVV.

This clone was observed a handful of times. The chain couples TRBV14 to TRBJ2-7, with D perhaps TRBD2 (6 bases). The CDR3 is 17 residues long. Germline values: CDR1 SGHDN, CDR2 FVKESK. Trimming removed 4 bases at V and 2 bases at J, with 21 bases between. Written as DNA, the CDR3 is TGTGCCAGCAGCCTTGCGACTAGTCCCCTACGACCCTACGAGCAGTACTTC. The encoded protein is CASSLATSPLRPYEQYF.

This clone has ten or more counts. The rearrangement uses TRBV19 and TRBJ2-5; D gene unclear. Germline loops: CDR1 LNHDA, CDR2 SQIVND (reference sequence). Between the trimmed V and J ends, which lost 7 bases and 3 bases, there was a span of 18 bases. The CDR3 is made up of 15 amino acids. CDR3: CASTQTSLIKETQYF. Written as DNA, the CDR3 is TGTGCCAGTACGCAAACCTCCTTGATTAAAGAGACCCAGTACTTC. Using reference TRBV19 and TRBJ2-5 for the parts outside the CDR3, the full variable domain is DGGITQSPKYLFRKEGQNVTLSCEQNLNHDAMYWYRQDPGQGLRLIYYSQIVNDFQKGDIAEGYSVSREKKESFPLTVTSAQKNPTAFYLCASTQTSLIKETQYFGPGTRLLVL.

This clone was recorded a few times. V gene TRBV4-1 combines with J gene TRBJ2-1, with a tentative D call TRBD2 (7 bases). Germline values: CDR1 MGHRA, CDR2 YSYEKL. The CDR3 length is 18 residues. V was pared by 1 base and J by 3 bases, with 19 bases between. CDR3 sequence reads: CASSQGPPSGTRYNEQFF. The CDR3 DNA reads TGCGCCAGCAGCCAAGGTCCACCGAGCGGGACACGCTACAATGAGCAGTTCTTC.

This sequence joins TRBV12-5 and TRBJ2-2; tentatively, D is TRBD1 (5 bases). This CDR3 is 12 amino acids long. V lost 6 bases and J lost 5, with 7 bases in between. Germline-derived CDR1 and CDR2 are LGHNT and FRNRAP. CDR3 bases: TGTGCTAGTGGCCCAGGGACCGGGGAGCTGTTTTTT. Amino acids: CASGPGTGELFF.

This clone was seen a handful of times. The rearrangement links TRBV18 to TRBJ1-5; D not certain. Per the germline V gene, CDR1 is KGHSH and CDR2 is LQKENI. This CDR3 is 15 amino acids long. Trimming took off 2 bases at V and 3 bases at J, with 11 bases between the two ends. DNA of the CDR3: TGTGCCAGCTCACCAGGGTCCGGGAACAATCAGCCCCAGCATTTT. As protein: CASSPGSGNNQPQHF. The full variable domain, with the rest looked up from reference TRBV18 and TRBJ1-5, is NAGVMQNPRHLVRRRGQEARLRCSPMKGHSHVYWYRQLPEEGLKFMVYLQKENIIDESGMPKERFSAEFPKEGPSILRIQQVVRGDSAAYFCASSPGSGNNQPQHFGDGTRLSIL.

The chain carries TRBV27 and TRBJ1-4; 9 positions match TRBD1. V gave up 4 bases and J gave up 5 bases; unmatched junction bases: 8. The CDR3 has 16 residues. From germline, CDR1 is MNHEY and CDR2 SMNVEV (reference sequence). The chain's CDR3 is CASSSRGQGKNEKLFF. The DNA of the CDR3 is TGTGCCAGCAGTTCCCGCGGACAGGGGAAAAATGAAAAACTGTTTTTT.

The gene calls are TRBV19 and TRBJ2-7; no clear D. The CDR3 spans 13 residues. The germline V gene encodes CDR1 LNHDA and CDR2 SQIVND (reference sequence). Trimming shortened V by 2 bases and J by 3 bases, and 8 bases separated the two germline ends. CDR3 DNA: TGTGCCAGTAGTATAACCGGCAGCTACGAGCAGTACTTC. This translates into CASSITGSYEQYF.

This clone was observed a few times. The rearrangement links TRBV5-1 to TRBJ1-3; D remains ambiguous. V gave up 0 bases and J gave up 0 bases, with 7 bases separating them. From germline, CDR1 is SGHRS and CDR2 YFSETQ. The CDR3 length is 15 residues. This CDR3 reads CASSLEGRSGNTIYF. CDR3 DNA sequence: TGCGCCAGCAGCTTGGAAGGCCGCTCTGGAAACACCATATATTTT.

This chain connects TRBV7-3 to TRBJ2-3, with 9 bases identical to TRBD2. The CDR3 totals 14 residues. Germline CDR1 is SGHTA and CDR2 is FQGTGA. Germline trimming cut 5 bases from V and 7 bases from J; bases unmatched to any gene: 7. The CDR3 DNA reads as TGTGCCAGCAGCATTAGCGGGAGTGTACATACGCAGTATTTT. As protein: CASSISGSVHTQYF.

The chain employs TRBV12-5 and TRBJ1-3; the D is unclear. V dropped 3 bases and J dropped 0 bases, with 6 bases sitting between them. The CDR3 loop spans 14 amino acids. Per germline, CDR1 LGHNT and CDR2 FRNRAP. Here the CDR3 DNA reads TGTGCTAGTGGTTTAGGGATCTCTGGAAACACCATATATTTT. This codes for CASGLGISGNTIYF.